The following is a T cell receptor beta chain sequence with its context. Its antigen is as yet unknown. This sample is part of a study of T cell responses to AZD1222 COVID-19 vaccine. Points from the study as a whole: Repertoire sampling occurred only after the peak T cell response.

Measured with immunoSEQ multiplex PCR; TCRdb has only the in-frame clones, and not every one. The table lists about 100,000 clones, 88% of them singletons. Germline values: CDR1 SGHRS, CDR2 YFSETQ. CDR3 length equals 18 residues. The V and J ends lost 2 bases and 0 bases, in that order; junction bases with no gene match: 8. This specimen was peripheral blood, taken on day 0 of AZD1222 vaccination. The TCR originated in an adult in good health. The V gene is TRBV5-1, the J gene TRBJ2-4, with 10 positions matching TRBD1. The CDR3 loop is CASSLEAGTGEAKNIQYF. The DNA of the CDR3 is TGCGCCAGCAGCTTAGAGGCCGGGACAGGGGAAGCCAAAAACATTCAGTACTTC.